This TCR beta chain was found in a study of blood T cells in healthy people across ages. Sample-barcoded 5' priming and a J-beta primer mix drove a second PCR of roughly 6 to 12 cycles. A minimum of 3 million CDR3-containing paired-end reads was obtained for each sample. TCRdb reprocessed the 5' RACE reads with MiXCR, giving one entry per CDR3 protein. The sample carries some 1 million distinct CDR3 sequences, more than 35% recorded once. Germline V gene lookup returns CDR1 DFQATT and CDR2 SNEGSKA (reference sequence). V was clipped by 1 base and J by 10 bases, with 13 bases between them. The CDR3 is 12 amino acids. Study results and limitations: TCR beta diversity per million T cells fell roughly linearly with age.

Concerning this clonotype: Its antigen is not identified.

Donation came from healthy Caucasian individuals in Russia who were aged roughly 6 to 95. The rearrangement links TRBV20-1 to TRBJ1-1; D perhaps matches TRBD1 (5 bases). This receptor was taken from a woman between 55 and 75 years old in good health. Sequencing input: blood. The CDR3 DNA reads TGCAGTGCTAGAGTGGGGGAGGGCGCAGCTTTCTTT. Translated: CSARVGEGAAFF.